Reported below is one T cell receptor beta chain. Its antigen specificity is not known. No qualities accompany the bases; no much larger clone lies one base away. The sample is drawn from a study of control samples from healthy donors and cancer patients (dated by TCRdb to the early 2020s). Trimming removed 10 bases from V and 2 bases from J; the gene matches leave 8 bases unexplained. From cysteine to phenylalanine, the CDR3 is 13 amino acids long. Only the CDR3 DNA stays, 39 bases, in frame from base 1. The germline V gene yields MNHEY for CDR1 and SVGAGI for CDR2. Library construction relied on the immunoSEQ multiplex PCR assay. TCRdb's version of the immuneACCESS table is confined to in-frame rearrangements and falls short of the full clone set. An unresolved V gene accounts for under half of the shortfall where checked; the remainder is of unknown origin. The sample has around 110,000 clones on record, 93% of them singletons. Less than 3.5% of the sample is taken by the ten largest.

This TCR was recovered from a young man in good health. Sequences were obtained from blood. The V gene is TRBV6-5 and the J gene is TRBJ2-7; a stretch of 7 junction bases matches TRBD1. CDR3 reads: CATSGTATYEQYF. The bases are TGTGCCACCTCCGGGACAGCTACCTACGAGCAGTACTTC.